The rows below give T cell receptor beta chains drawn from one sample of a study of OX40 agonist ivuxolimab in advanced cancers. TCRdb's table, derived via immunoSEQ multiplex PCR, lists solely in-frame clones and lacks some. The sample has around 80,000 clones, approximately 86% seen once. Material: CD4+ or CD8+ T cells sorted from blood, obtained in a trial of the OX40 agonist ivuxolimab. All receptors derive from an adult with an advanced solid tumor such as melanoma, head and neck, liver or kidney cancer. CDR3s include the opening cysteine and the closing phenylalanine or tryptophan. The order of the fields is D gene, clone size, J gene, V gene, CDR3 DNA, CDR3 protein. A D gene is named only where the DNA matches it firmly. Size values are once, few and many counts, or a class for expanded clones, and some rows have none.

D: NA
size: NA
J: TRBJ1-2
V: TRBV7-9
DNA: TGTGCCAGCAGCTTAGTCCAAATATCAGGGCCTAATGGCTACACCTTC
CDR3: CASSLVQISGPNGYTF

D: NA
size: NA
J: TRBJ2-3
V: TRBV6-5
DNA: TGTGCCAGCAGCCGACAGCGCACAGATACGCAGTATTTT
CDR3: CASSRQRTDTQYF

D: NA
size: NA
J: TRBJ2-6
V: TRBV11-2
DNA: TGTGCCAGCAGCTTATTCGGCGGCCTCTCTGGGGCCAACGTCCTGACTTTC
CDR3: CASSLFGGLSGANVLTF

D: TRBD2
size: few
J: TRBJ2-5
V: TRBV5-1
DNA: TGCGCCAGCAGCTCATGGACTAGCGGGAACATACAAGAGACCCAGTACTTC
CDR3: CASSSWTSGNIQETQYF

D: NA
size: NA
J: TRBJ2-1
V: TRBV6-5
DNA: TGTGCCAGCAGTTACTCAGTGGGCCATGAGCAGTTCTTC
CDR3: CASSYSVGHEQFF

D: NA
size: NA
J: TRBJ2-7
V: TRBV11-2
DNA: TGTGCCAGCAGCTTAGATCAATGGAAACGGTACTTC
CDR3: CASSLDQWKRYF

D: NA
size: NA
J: TRBJ2-7
V: TRBV28
DNA: TGTGCCAGCAGGTCCCCGGTTGTTTACGAGCAGTACTTC
CDR3: CASRSPVVYEQYF

D: NA
size: NA
J: TRBJ2-7
V: TRBV2
DNA: TGTGCCAGCAGTGAAGAGGTGCGGGGCGACTACGAGCAGTACTTC
CDR3: CASSEEVRGDYEQYF

D: TRBD1
size: once
J: TRBJ1-6
V: TRBV6-5
DNA: TGTGCCAGCAAGGGACAGCGAGATAATTCACCCCTCCACTTT
CDR3: CASKGQRDNSPLHF

D: NA
size: NA
J: TRBJ2-2
V: TRBV9
DNA: TGTGCCAGCAGCCCGGGACGGGTGAACACCGGGGAGCTGTTTTTT
CDR3: CASSPGRVNTGELFF

D: NA
size: NA
J: TRBJ1-2
V: TRBV7-9
DNA: TGTGCCAGCAGCCCGCCCAGGGGATCCAACAACTATGGCTACACCTTC
CDR3: CASSPPRGSNNYGYTF

D: TRBD1
size: NA
J: TRBJ1-4
V: TRBV29-1
DNA: TGCAGCGTTGAATCGACAGGGAGTGGAAAACTGTTTTTT
CDR3: CSVESTGSGKLFF

D: TRBD1
size: once
J: TRBJ1-2
V: TRBV28
DNA: TGTGCCAGCAGTTTATCCCTTGACAGGGGGCATGGCTACACCTTC
CDR3: CASSLSLDRGHGYTF

D: NA
size: NA
J: TRBJ1-2
V: TRBV2
DNA: TGTGCCAGCAGTGAGGGGGGGGACACCTCCTATGGCTACACCTTC
CDR3: CASSEGGDTSYGYTF

D: NA
size: NA
J: TRBJ1-2
V: TRBV15
DNA: TGTGCCACCAGCAGCGACCGAGGACATTATGGCTACACCTTC
CDR3: CATSSDRGHYGYTF

D: NA
size: NA
J: TRBJ2-1
V: TRBV4-1
DNA: TGCGCCAGCAGCCCGCCACCGTATCGGACAGTAAACAATGAGCAGTTCTTC
CDR3: CASSPPPYRTVNNEQFF

D: NA
size: NA
J: TRBJ1-2
V: TRBV11-2
DNA: TGTGCCAGCAGCCCCACAGGCGACAGCCTAGGGGGCTACACCTTC
CDR3: CASSPTGDSLGGYTF

D: NA
size: once
J: TRBJ2-5
V: TRBV7-9
DNA: TGTGCCAGCAACAGGGAGGAAGAGACCCAGTACTTC
CDR3: CASNREEETQYF

D: NA
size: once
J: TRBJ1-6
V: TRBV10-2
DNA: TGCGCCAGCAGTGTTACAGGAGCCCCCTATAATTCACCCCTCCACTTT
CDR3: CASSVTGAPYNSPLHF

D: NA
size: NA
J: TRBJ1-2
V: TRBV6-1
DNA: TGTGCCAGCAGTGAATTTGTCAGCGGACGGTATGGCTACACCTTC
CDR3: CASSEFVSGRYGYTF

D: NA
size: NA
J: TRBJ1-1
V: TRBV5-6
DNA: TGTGCCAGCAACCGGAGGGGGGCGAAGGCTTTCTTT
CDR3: CASNRRGAKAFF

D: TRBD1
size: NA
J: TRBJ2-7
V: TRBV7-2
DNA: TGTGCCAGCAGCTTAGGGGGACAGGGGATCGAGCAGTACTTC
CDR3: CASSLGGQGIEQYF

D: NA
size: NA
J: TRBJ1-2
V: TRBV5-5
DNA: TGTGCCAGCAGCCAGACGGAGAACTATGGCTACACCTTC
CDR3: CASSQTENYGYTF

D: NA
size: NA
J: TRBJ2-7
V: TRBV7-9
DNA: TGTGCCAGCAGCTCCCGGCCAGGGGGGACCTACGAGCAGTACTTC
CDR3: CASSSRPGGTYEQYF

D: NA
size: NA
J: TRBJ2-6
V: TRBV28
DNA: TGTGCCAGCAGTTCAGGAGACGGGGCCAACGTCCTGACTTTC
CDR3: CASSSGDGANVLTF

D: NA
size: NA
J: TRBJ1-3
V: TRBV5-1
DNA: TGCGCCAGCAGCTTGGCGGGTACCGGGGGAAACACCATATATTTT
CDR3: CASSLAGTGGNTIYF

D: NA
size: NA
J: TRBJ1-4
V: TRBV7-2
DNA: TGTGCCAGCAGTTCAAGGGGGGTAGGGGAAAAACTGTTTTTT
CDR3: CASSSRGVGEKLFF

D: NA
size: NA
J: TRBJ1-5
V: TRBV2
DNA: TGTGCCAGCAGTGAAGCGGGTGGGAGCCATAGCAATCAGCCCCAGCATTTT
CDR3: CASSEAGGSHSNQPQHF

D: NA
size: NA
J: TRBJ2-7
V: TRBV18
DNA: TGTGCCAGCTCAAAGGGGGACGAGCAGTACTTC
CDR3: CASSKGDEQYF

D: NA
size: few
J: TRBJ2-7
V: TRBV27
DNA: TGTGCCAGCAGTCACCCCGGGCAGGGCGAATACGAGCAGTACTTC
CDR3: CASSHPGQGEYEQYF

D: TRBD1
size: NA
J: TRBJ1-1
V: TRBV6-5
DNA: TGTGCCAGCAGTCCGGGACAGGGGAAAGCTTTCTTT
CDR3: CASSPGQGKAFF

D: NA
size: NA
J: TRBJ2-3
V: TRBV28
DNA: TGTGCCAGCAGTCAGTGGTCCGGGATCCAAACTAGCACAGATACGCAGTATTTT
CDR3: CASSQWSGIQTSTDTQYF

D: NA
size: NA
J: TRBJ1-2
V: TRBV28
DNA: TGTGCCAGCAGTTGGGGCGGCTATGGCTACACCTTC
CDR3: CASSWGGYGYTF

D: NA
size: NA
J: TRBJ2-1
V: TRBV10-2
DNA: TGCGCCAGCAGTGAGTCGTCCCTCGAGCAGTTCTTC
CDR3: CASSESSLEQFF

D: TRBD1
size: NA
J: TRBJ2-2
V: TRBV19
DNA: TGTGCCAGTAGTGACGCGACAGGGGGAACCGGGGAGCTGTTTTTT
CDR3: CASSDATGGTGELFF

D: TRBD1
size: NA
J: TRBJ2-1
V: TRBV28
DNA: TGTGCCAGCAGACAGGGGCGCAATGAGCAGTTCTTC
CDR3: CASRQGRNEQFF

D: TRBD1
size: NA
J: TRBJ1-3
V: TRBV2
DNA: TGTGCCAGCAGTGGGACAGGGACTGGAAACACCATATATTTT
CDR3: CASSGTGTGNTIYF

D: NA
size: NA
J: TRBJ1-1
V: TRBV2
DNA: TGTGCCAAGACTACAGGACCTACCATGAACACTGAAGCTTTCTTT
CDR3: CAKTTGPTMNTEAFF

D: NA
size: NA
J: TRBJ1-4
V: TRBV5-4
DNA: TGTGCCAGCAGTAGTCAGGGGATCTCGAAGGAAAAACTGTTTTTT
CDR3: CASSSQGISKEKLFF

D: NA
size: few
J: TRBJ2-5
V: TRBV7-3
DNA: TGTGCCAGCAGCCCGAGTAGGGGGGAGACCCAGTACTTC
CDR3: CASSPSRGETQYF